This T cell receptor beta chain is from a study of shared clonotypes between healthy human individuals. This clone appeared a single time. Its antigen is not known. Unsorted PBMC DNA was sequenced on ten immunoSEQ deep assay plates. Here immunoSEQ multiplex PCR was the method, and the copy in TCRdb shows in-frame clones only, minus some. The sample includes fewer than 550,000 clones, over 75% of them seen just once. All participating donors were Caucasian adults from Nashville, Tennessee. Findings and limits, study-wide: The donor pool, a small one, limited the genetic and exposure-history diversity represented.

The CDR3 length is 13 residues. V shed 5 bases and J shed 4 bases, with 9 bases lying between them. Germline lookup yields CDR1 MNHEY and CDR2 SVGAGI. Sequencing was done on a sample of PBMCs. The genes are TRBV6-5 and TRBJ2-1; D unresolved. This TCR was recovered from a woman in her 40s in good health. Some clones in this sample may be carry-over from other donors' samples. The CDR3 DNA follows: TGTGCCAGCAGTGTGACGGATTACAATGAGCAGTTCTTC. Amino acid sequence: CASSVTDYNEQFF.